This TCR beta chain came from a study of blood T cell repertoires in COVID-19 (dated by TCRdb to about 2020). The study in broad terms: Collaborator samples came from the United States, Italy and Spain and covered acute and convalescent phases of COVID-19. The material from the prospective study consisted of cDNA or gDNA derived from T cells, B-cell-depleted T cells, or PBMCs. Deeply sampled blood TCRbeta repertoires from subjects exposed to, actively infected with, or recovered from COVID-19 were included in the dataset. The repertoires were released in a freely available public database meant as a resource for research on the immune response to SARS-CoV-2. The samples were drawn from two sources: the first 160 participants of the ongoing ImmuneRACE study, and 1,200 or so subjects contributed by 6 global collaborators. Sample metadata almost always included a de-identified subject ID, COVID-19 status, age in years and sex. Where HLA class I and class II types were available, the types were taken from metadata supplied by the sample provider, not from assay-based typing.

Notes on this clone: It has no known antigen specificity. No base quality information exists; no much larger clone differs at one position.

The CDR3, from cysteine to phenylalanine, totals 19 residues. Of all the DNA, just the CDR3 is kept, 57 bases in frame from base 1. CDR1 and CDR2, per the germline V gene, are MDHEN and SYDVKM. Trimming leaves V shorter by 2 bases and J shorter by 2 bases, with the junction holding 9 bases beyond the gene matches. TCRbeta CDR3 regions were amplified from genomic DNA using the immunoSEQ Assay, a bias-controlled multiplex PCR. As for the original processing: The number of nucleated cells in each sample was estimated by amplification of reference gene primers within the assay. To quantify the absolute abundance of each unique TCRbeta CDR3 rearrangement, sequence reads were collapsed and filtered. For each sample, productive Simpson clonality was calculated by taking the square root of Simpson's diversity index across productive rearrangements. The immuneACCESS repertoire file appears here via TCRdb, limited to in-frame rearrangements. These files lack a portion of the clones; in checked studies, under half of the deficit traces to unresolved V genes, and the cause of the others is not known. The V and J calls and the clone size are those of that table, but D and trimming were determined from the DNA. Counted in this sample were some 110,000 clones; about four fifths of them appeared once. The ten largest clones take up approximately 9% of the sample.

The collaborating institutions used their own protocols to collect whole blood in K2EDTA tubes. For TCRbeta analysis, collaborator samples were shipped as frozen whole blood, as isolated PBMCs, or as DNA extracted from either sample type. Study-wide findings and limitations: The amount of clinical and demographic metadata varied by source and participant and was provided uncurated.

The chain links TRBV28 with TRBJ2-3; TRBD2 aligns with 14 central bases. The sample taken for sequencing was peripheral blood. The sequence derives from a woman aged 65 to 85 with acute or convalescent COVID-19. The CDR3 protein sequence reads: CASSLPPGLAGGSTDTQYF. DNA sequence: TGTGCCAGCAGTTTACCCCCCGGACTAGCGGGAGGTTCCACAGATACGCAGTATTTT.